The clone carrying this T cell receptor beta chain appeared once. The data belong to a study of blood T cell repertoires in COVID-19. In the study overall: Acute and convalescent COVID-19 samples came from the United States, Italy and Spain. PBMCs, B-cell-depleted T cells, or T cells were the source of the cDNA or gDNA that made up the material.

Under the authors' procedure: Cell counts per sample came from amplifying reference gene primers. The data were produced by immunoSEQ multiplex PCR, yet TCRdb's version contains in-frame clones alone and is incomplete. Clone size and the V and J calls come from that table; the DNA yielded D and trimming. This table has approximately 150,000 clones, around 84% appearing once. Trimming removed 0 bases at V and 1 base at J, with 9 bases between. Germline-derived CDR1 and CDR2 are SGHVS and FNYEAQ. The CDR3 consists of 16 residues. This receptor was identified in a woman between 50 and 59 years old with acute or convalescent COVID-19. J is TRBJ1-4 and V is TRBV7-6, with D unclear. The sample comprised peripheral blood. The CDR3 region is CASSLASRLTNEKLFF. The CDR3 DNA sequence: TGTGCCAGCAGCTTAGCTAGTCGATTAACTAATGAAAAACTGTTTTTT.